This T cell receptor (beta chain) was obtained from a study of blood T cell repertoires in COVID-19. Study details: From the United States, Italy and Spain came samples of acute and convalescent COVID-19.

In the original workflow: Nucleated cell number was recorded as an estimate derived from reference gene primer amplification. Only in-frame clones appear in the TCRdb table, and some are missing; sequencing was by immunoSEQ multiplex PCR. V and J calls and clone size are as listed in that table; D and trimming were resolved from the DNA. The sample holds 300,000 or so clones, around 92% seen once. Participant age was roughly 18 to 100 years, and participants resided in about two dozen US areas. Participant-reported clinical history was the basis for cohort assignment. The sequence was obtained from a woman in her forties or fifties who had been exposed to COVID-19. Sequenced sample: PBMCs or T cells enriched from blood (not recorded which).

This chain's CDR3 is CASSPHLAGGQFF. The CDR3 DNA follows: TGTGCCAGCAGCCCCCACTTAGCGGGGGGGCAGTTCTTC. The chain couples TRBV7-9 to TRBJ2-1; TRBD2 matches at 10 bases. This CDR3 is built from 13 residues. J was trimmed by 12 bases and V by 5 bases; bases with no gene match: 7. Germline lookup yields CDR1 SEHNR and CDR2 FQNEAQ (reference sequence).